The source of this T cell receptor (beta chain) is a study of blood T cell repertoires in COVID-19. Study background: The United States, Italy and Spain supplied acute and convalescent COVID-19 samples. T cells, B-cell-depleted T cells, or PBMCs supplied cDNA or gDNA.

Germline V CDR1 and CDR2: KGHSH, LQKENI. The CDR3 totals 15 residues. V was clipped by 4 bases and J by 8 bases, with 17 bases between them. Authors' analysis steps: Estimation of nucleated cell counts relied on the amplification of reference gene primers. This table comes from immunoSEQ multiplex PCR, and its TCRdb copy is limited to in-frame clones, with some not included. V and J calls and clone size are as listed in that table; D and trimming were resolved from the DNA. The sample gives 130,000 to 150,000 clones, around nine tenths of which show up once; roughly 10% is in the top ten. Sequencing was carried out using peripheral blood. This TCR was sampled from a man over 45 with active or convalescent COVID-19. This rearrangement joins TRBV18 to TRBJ1-4; D may be TRBD1 (6 bases). The CDR3 bases are TGTGCCAGCTCACGAGACAGGACTGACGGGGAAAAACTGTTTTTT. It translates to CASSRDRTDGEKLFF.